Following are 22 T cell receptor beta chains from one sample sequenced in a study of regulatory T cells in long-lasting Graves disease. Construction of TCR beta libraries relied on iRepertoire HTBI primers and on Arm-PCR targeting CDR3 regions. Each CDR3 protein gets one entry after TCRdb re-called the multiplex PCR reads with MiXCR. The sample records fewer than 350,000 distinct CDR3 sequences, more than 15% being singletons. Time point here: newly diagnosed GD, antithyroid drugs for less than 3 months. Following extraction of RNA from PBMCs, that RNA was used to make the TCR library. Material: peripheral blood mononuclear cells (PBMCs), obtained at new diagnosis, from a patient treated with antithyroid drugs. All receptors come from a female donor with Graves disease.

Details on this clonotype: This may be a read error, as it is one base from a much larger clone. The CDR3 ends on some other residue instead of the conserved phenylalanine or tryptophan, so this is likely a read error. The J gene is TRBJ1-1, the V gene TRBV19, with D possibly being TRBD1 (6 bases). This CDR3 is 17 amino acids long. With 7 bases removed from V and 1 base from J, the gap between germline ends came to 22 bases. Germline V gene lookup returns CDR1 LNHDA and CDR2 SQIVND (reference sequence). The CDR3: CASTPPKGTQGNTEAFL. DNA for the CDR3: TGTGCCAGTACCCCACCCAAAGGGACACAGGGGAACACTGAAGCTTTCCTT.

Many counts were recorded for this clonotype. The chain is built from TRBV2 and TRBJ2-7, with TRBD2 matching 11 bases. The CDR3 extends over 15 amino acids. Per the germline V gene, CDR1 is SNHLY and CDR2 is FYNNEI. After removal of 6 bases from V and 4 bases from J, the junction contained 8 bases not matched to a gene. DNA for the CDR3: TGTGCCAGCAGAGGAAGGGGACTAGCGGATTACGAGCAGTACTTC. The encoded protein is CASRGRGLADYEQYF.

This clonotype showed up many times. The chain has TRBV10-2 and TRBJ1-5; the D gene is possibly TRBD1 (5 bases). The ends were cut back, 3 bases at V and 6 bases at J, with 18 bases in the middle. The CDR3 length is 16 residues. CDR1 is WSHSY, CDR2 SAAADI, per germline. The CDR3 nucleotides read TGCGCCAGCAGTGAAGTCGGAGGGGCGCATAGTCAGCCCCAGCATTTT. Translated, it gives CASSEVGGAHSQPQHF.

This clonotype occurred a few times. The chain combines TRBV3-1 with TRBJ2-1; D might be TRBD2 (5 bases). V lost 4 bases to trimming and J lost 0 bases, with 7 bases between them. Germline assignment: CDR1 LGHDT and CDR2 YNNKEL (reference sequence). The CDR3 runs to 14 residues. CDR3 DNA sequence: TGTGCCAGCAGCCGGACTTACTCCTACAATGAGCAGTTCTTC. Translated: CASSRTYSYNEQFF.

The chain uses TRBV28 and TRBJ2-7; 10 bases fit TRBD2. J was trimmed by 1 base and V by 6 bases; bases with no gene match: 6. CDR1 MDHEN and CDR2 SYDVKM come from the germline V gene. This CDR3 spans 15 amino acids. The CDR3 region has the DNA TGTGCCAGCAGCTTTTCTAGCGGGAGATCCTACGAGCAGTACTTC. This translates into CASSFSSGRSYEQYF.

In its sample, this clonotype was seen many times. The chain combines TRBV5-1 with TRBJ2-3; 9 bases line up with TRBD2. This CDR3 is built from 15 residues. With 4 bases clipped from V and 3 bases from J, the junction kept 6 bases outside the gene matches. Germline V gene sequence: CDR1 SGHRS, CDR2 YFSETQ. CDR3 nucleotides: TGCGCCAGCAGCGCGGGAGGGCCTCGGACAGATACGCAGTATTTT. Translation gives CASSAGGPRTDTQYF.

This clonotype was seen only a few times. The gene calls are TRBV6-2 or TRBV6-3 and TRBJ1-1; 7 bases match TRBD1. The CDR3 extends over 13 amino acids. With V trimmed by 5 bases and J by 5 bases, 5 bases remained unmatched. The germline CDR1 and CDR2 sequences are MNHEY and SVGEGT. CDR3 protein: CASSETGPTEAFF. The CDR3 region has the DNA TGTGCCAGCAGTGAGACAGGGCCGACTGAAGCTTTCTTT.

The chain joins TRBV20-1 to TRBJ2-3; TRBD1 matches 7 bases. In germline, CDR1 is DFQATT, CDR2 SNEGSKA (reference sequence). The ends lost 4 bases at V and 2 bases at J; junction bases unmatched: 6. This CDR3 has 14 residues. CDR3 amino acids: CSATTGPVTDTQYF. The DNA of the CDR3 is TGCAGTGCTACGACAGGGCCTGTCACAGATACGCAGTATTTT.

The genes are TRBV30 and TRBJ1-4; the D is unclear. The CDR3 has 12 residues. In germline, CDR1 is GTSNPN, CDR2 SVGIG (reference sequence). Trimming stripped 2 bases from V and 11 bases from J, with 12 bases between. The CDR3 loop is CAWSSSGRKLFF. CDR3 nucleotide sequence: TGTGCCTGGAGTTCCAGCGGGCGGAAACTGTTTTTT.

This clonotype was counted ten times or more. The chain couples TRBV7-9 to TRBJ2-2; a weak D match, TRBD2 (5 bases). The CDR3 is 16 amino acids. CDR1 and CDR2 from the germline V gene are SEHNR and FQNEAQ (reference sequence). Trimming removed 2 bases at V and 1 base at J, with 11 bases between. The CDR3 region is CASSLWSSENTGELFF. The CDR3 nucleotides read TGTGCCAGCAGCTTATGGAGTAGCGAGAACACCGGGGAGCTGTTTTTT.

A word on this clonotype: A much larger clone sits a single nucleotide away, making a read error possible. The chain is built from TRBV24-1 and TRBJ2-1; the match to TRBD2 covers 9 bases. Germline CDR1 reads KGHDR; CDR2 reads SFDVKD. CDR3 length equals 15 residues. CDR3 sequence reads: CATSDPGLAYNEQSF. CDR3 coding DNA: TGTGCCACCAGTGACCCGGGACTAGCCTACAATGAGCAGTCCTTC.

Many counts were recorded for this clonotype. The chain joins TRBV7-8 to TRBJ2-1, with D hard to call. CDR1 SGHVS and CDR2 FQNEAQ come from the germline V gene. This CDR3 comprises 14 residues. Trimming cost V 3 bases and J 5 bases, with 11 bases left between them. The CDR3 region has the DNA TGTGCCAGCAGCTTGATAAGTAGGAACAATGAGCAGTTCTTC. Its translation is CASSLISRNNEQFF.

The chain uses TRBV2 and TRBJ2-5, with D unresolved. Trimming stripped 7 bases from V and 4 bases from J, with 7 bases between. There are 11 residues in the CDR3. Germline V lookup: CDR1 SNHLY, CDR2 FYNNEI. The CDR3 region is CASNLIETQYF. As DNA, the CDR3 is TGTGCCAGCAATCTCATAGAGACCCAGTACTTC.

This clonotype has only a few counts. This sequence joins TRBV24-1 and TRBJ2-2; D may be TRBD2 (7 bases). Germline V lookup: CDR1 KGHDR, CDR2 SFDVKD. V was clipped by 9 bases and J by 4 bases, with 11 bases between them. The CDR3 contains 13 residues. The CDR3 nucleotides read TGTGCCACCCGGGGGGCAGGCACCGGGGAGCTGTTTTTT. It is translated as CATRGAGTGELFF.

This clonotype was counted at least ten times. The chain links TRBV6-1 to TRBJ1-6; D perhaps matches TRBD1 (6 bases). Trimming removed 5 bases at V and 15 bases at J, with 14 bases between. This CDR3 has 12 amino acids. Germline V gene data show CDR1 as MNHNS and CDR2 as SASEGT. This chain's CDR3 is CASSLQGDDLHF. CDR3 DNA sequence: TGTGCCAGCAGTCTACAGGGCGACGACCTCCACTTT.

The V call is TRBV14, the J call TRBJ1-1; D is unresolved. The V gene's germline CDR1 is SGHDN and CDR2 FVKESK. The CDR3 totals 15 residues. V was shortened by 1 base and J by 0 bases, with 9 bases between the two germline ends. The CDR3 coding sequence is TGTGCCAGCAGCCAAGTTAAGGGCATGAACACTGAAGCTTTCTTT. Protein sequence: CASSQVKGMNTEAFF. Drawing the rest from reference TRBV14 and TRBJ1-1, the complete variable domain is EAGVTQFPSHSVIEKGQTVTLRCDPISGHDNLYWYRRVMGKEIKFLLHFVKESKQDESGMPNNRFLAERTGGTYSTLKVQPAELEDSGVYFCASSQVKGMNTEAFFGQGTRLTVV.

The chain carries TRBV6-5 and TRBJ1-4; D gene uncertain. The V gene's germline CDR1 is MNHEY and CDR2 SVGAGI. This CDR3 has 15 amino acids. Trimming took off 2 bases at V and 1 base at J, with 8 bases between the two ends. The CDR3 region is CASSYGRGTNEKLFF. In DNA, the CDR3 is TGTGCCAGCAGTTACGGCCGGGGAACTAATGAAAAACTGTTTTTT.

V and J are TRBV6-1 and TRBJ1-4; 10 nucleotides match TRBD1. Per the germline V gene, CDR1 is MNHNS and CDR2 is SASEGT. This CDR3 comprises 14 residues. V was clipped by 6 bases and J by 9 bases; unmatched bases: 7. CDR3 protein: CASSPGQGSKKLFF. CDR3 bases: TGTGCCAGCAGCCCGGGACAGGGGTCGAAAAAACTGTTTTTT.

This sequence joins TRBV12-3 or TRBV12-4 and TRBJ1-3, with no clear D. The CDR3 runs 14 residues. V dropped 7 bases and J dropped 1 base, with 11 bases sitting between them. The CDR3 loop is CASIRVSSGNTIYF. The CDR3 coding sequence is TGTGCCAGCATTAGGGTGTCGTCTGGAAACACCATATATTTT.

This clonotype was seen ten or more times. This rearrangement joins TRBV10-3 to TRBJ2-3; unclear D gene. The CDR3 length is 13 residues. From germline, CDR1 is ENHRY and CDR2 SYGVKD. Trimming stripped 6 bases from V and 5 bases from J, with 12 bases between. For the CDR3, the DNA is TGTGCCATCAGCTCCGGAGAGGTAGATACGCAGTATTTT. This translates into CAISSGEVDTQYF.

This clonotype showed up just a few times. The V and J genes are TRBV6-2 or TRBV6-3 and TRBJ2-1; 10 bases line up with TRBD1. CDR1 and CDR2 (germline): MNHEY, SVGEGT. This CDR3 contains 15 residues. V lost 2 bases, J lost 3 bases, and 1 base stayed unmatched. This CDR3 is CASSYGTGDYNEQFF. Written as DNA, the CDR3 is TGTGCCAGCAGTTACGGGACAGGGGACTACAATGAGCAGTTCTTC.

This clonotype has a count of ten or more. V and J are TRBV7-9 and TRBJ2-3; the match to TRBD2 covers 12 bases. The CDR3 sequence is 14 residues long. The junction had 5 bases not matched to a gene; V was cut back by 11 bases and J by 2 bases. CDR1 and CDR2 from the germline V gene are SEHNR and FQNEAQ (reference sequence). The CDR3 here is CALAGGPNTDTQYF. The CDR3 region has the DNA TGTGCCCTAGCGGGAGGGCCTAACACAGATACGCAGTATTTT.